What follows describes a single T cell receptor (beta chain). Its target is unknown. Germline CDR1 is MGHRA and CDR2 is YSYEKL. This CDR3 contains 16 residues. Trimming at V came to 1 base and at J to 3 bases, leaving 6 bases not matched to a gene. Original methodology: A per-sample median of roughly 96,000 TCRs was observed, with a range of about 20,000 to 750,000. TCRdb analysed the RACE reads with MiXCR anew, one entry per CDR3 protein. The V and J calls come from TCRdb's annotation, not from the publication. The sample includes a few hundred thousand distinct CDR3 sequences, 7% to 10% of them seen just once. This sample stems from a study of human T cells and chemical hapten exposure. Overall study context: Alopecia areata, totalis or universalis affected patients, mainly female. Study findings and constraints: Significantly more large CDR3 similarity clusters were formed by expanded TCRs than by controls.

The time point denotes: pre-sensitization, week 0. Described treatment: therapeutic diphenylcyclopropenone sensitization with weekly scalp DPC. The chain couples TRBV4-1 to TRBJ2-1, with 7 positions matching TRBD2. This sequence was found in a woman in her thirties or forties with alopecia areata. Some clones in this sample may be carry-over from other donors' samples. The material was whole blood, obtained in connection with sensitization to the hapten diphenylcyclopropenone (DPC). The CDR3 nucleotides read TGCGCCAGCAGCCAAGGGGTCGGGAGGTTCTACAATGAGCAGTTCTTC. It encodes CASSQGVGRFYNEQFF.